The 30 T cell receptor beta chains below were found in one sample sequenced in a study of T cells in Graves' hyperthyroidism and ophthalmopathy. The TCR beta CDR3 regions underwent amplification using RNA transcripts as the source. Carried out on the TCR CDR3, a first-round RT-PCR used the HTBI primer set. Each CDR3 protein gets one entry after TCRdb re-called the multiplex PCR reads with MiXCR. The repertoire includes approximately 560,000 distinct CDR3 sequences, roughly 50% of them detected once, and roughly 8.2% sits in the top ten. The specimen was peripheral blood or thyroid tissue (not recorded which). The receptors stem from a woman in her late teens or twenties with Graves' hyperthyroidism.

This rearrangement joins TRBV5-1 to TRBJ2-7; 9 nucleotides line up with TRBD1. The CDR3 is 14 amino acids. Germline trimming cut 2 bases from V and 5 bases from J; bases unmatched to any gene: 5. Germline V lookup: CDR1 SGHRS, CDR2 YFSETQ. The CDR3 reads CASSLETGGDEQYF. The CDR3 DNA follows: TGCGCCAGCAGCTTAGAAACAGGGGGCGACGAGCAGTACTTC.

The J gene is TRBJ1-1, the V gene TRBV10-3, with 7 bases fitting TRBD1. V lost 0 bases to trimming and J lost 5 bases; unmatched junction nucleotides: 6. CDR1 ENHRY and CDR2 SYGVKD come from the germline V gene. The CDR3 loop spans 15 amino acids. CDR3 sequence: CAISESTGYETEAFF. The CDR3 DNA sequence: TGTGCCATCAGTGAGTCGACAGGGTACGAAACTGAAGCTTTCTTT.

The chain combines TRBV24-1 with TRBJ2-3; unclear D gene. V was clipped by 11 bases and J by 5 bases, with 16 bases between them. The CDR3 consists of 13 residues. Germline CDR1 reads KGHDR; CDR2 reads SFDVKD. Here the CDR3 reads CASSRGSVDTQYF. CDR3 bases: TGTGCCAGCAGCCGCGGTAGTGTAGATACGCAGTATTTT.

This clonotype occurred many times. This chain uses TRBV6-5 with TRBJ1-2; the D gene is possibly TRBD1 (5 bases). Germline loops: CDR1 MNHEY, CDR2 SVGAGI. The germline V and J ends were trimmed by 2 bases and 2 bases, with 15 bases remaining between them. The CDR3 totals 16 residues. The DNA of the CDR3 is TGTGCCAGCAGTTACGGTTCCGGGACGGGGAACTATGGCTACACCTTC. Translated: CASSYGSGTGNYGYTF.

The rearrangement joins TRBV6-1 to TRBJ2-7; TRBD2 agrees at 9 bases. Losses at the gene ends were 7 bases for V and 0 bases for J; bases not matched to a gene: 7. The CDR3 consists of 15 residues. CDR1 MNHNS and CDR2 SASEGT come from the germline V gene. The CDR3: CASNLAGSFSYEQYF. CDR3 sequence (DNA): TGTGCCAGCAACCTAGCGGGATCCTTCTCCTACGAGCAGTACTTC.

A few counts support this clonotype. One junction end does not reproduce the germline sequence, and a read error may be involved. The chain couples TRBV7-9 to TRBJ1-1, with a weak D call TRBD1 (5 bases). The CDR3 loop spans 12 amino acids. Germline values: CDR1 SEHNR, CDR2 FQNEAQ (reference sequence). CDR3: CASSLSGGLALF. CDR3 DNA: TGTGCCAGCAGCTTATCGGGGGGTTTAGCTCTCTTT.

The chain carries TRBV7-9 and TRBJ1-5; the match to TRBD1 covers 7 bases. This CDR3 contains 14 residues. CDR1 and CDR2 from the germline V gene are SEHNR and FQNEAQ (reference sequence). With 8 bases clipped from V and 7 bases from J, the junction kept 11 bases outside the gene matches. CDR3 loop: CASSAQGDRQPQHF. The CDR3 bases are TGTGCCAGCTCGGCCCAGGGGGATCGGCAGCCCCAGCATTTT.

This clonotype was counted only a few times. As DNA, the CDR3 is TGTGCCAGCAGCTTAGGACCGACAGGGAATCAGCCCCAGCATTTT. Protein product: CASSLGPTGNQPQHF. This sequence joins TRBV19 and TRBJ1-5, with 7 bases identical to TRBD1. This CDR3 has 15 residues. Germline V lookup: CDR1 LNHDA, CDR2 SQIVND (reference sequence). J gave up 4 bases and V 9 bases, and 12 bases lay outside the gene matches.

The chain links TRBV14 to TRBJ1-3, with no clear D. The CDR3 extends over 16 amino acids. With 1 base removed from V and 2 bases from J, the gap between germline ends came to 12 bases. Germline V gene lookup returns CDR1 SGHDN and CDR2 FVKESK. The CDR3 DNA reads as TGTGCCAGCAGCCAAGTACACGGAGGAACTGGAAACACCATATATTTT. It is translated as CASSQVHGGTGNTIYF.

The chain is built from TRBV19 and TRBJ1-2, with 8 bases that match TRBD1. In germline, CDR1 is LNHDA, CDR2 SQIVND (reference sequence). This CDR3 is built from 15 residues. The V and J ends lost 6 bases and 5 bases, in that order; junction bases with no gene match: 11. CDR3: CASRPPGQEWYGYTF. The CDR3, as DNA: TGTGCCAGTAGGCCCCCGGGACAGGAATGGTATGGCTACACCTTC.

CDR3 sequence (DNA): TGCAGTCAAACCCCCAGGGGCGTCGGCTACACCTTC. This gives the protein CSQTPRGVGYTF. The V call is TRBV29-1, the J call TRBJ1-2; tentative D call: TRBD1 (6 bases). The CDR3 length is 12 residues. Germline V gene data show CDR1 as SQVTM and CDR2 as ANQGSEA.

Comment on this clonotype: One junction end disagrees with the germline gene, perhaps due to a read error. The V gene is TRBV24-1, the J gene TRBJ2-3; 7 bases align to TRBD1. The CDR3 contains 15 residues. Germline V gives CDR1 KGHDR, CDR2 SFDVKD. As DNA, the CDR3 is TGTGCCACCAGTGATCGGGACAGCCGCACAGATGCGCAGTATTTT. Translation gives CATSDRDSRTDAQYF.

The chain couples TRBV29-1 to TRBJ1-1, with D possibly TRBD1 on 5 matching bases. The germline V gene encodes CDR1 SQVTM and CDR2 ANQGSEA. CDR3 length: 13 residues. V was trimmed by 7 bases and J by 5 bases, leaving 17 bases between them. CDR3 amino acids: CSAELGRGTEAFF. CDR3 bases: TGCAGCGCCGAACTCGGACGGGGGACTGAAGCTTTCTTT.

As regards this clonotype: A much larger clone lies one base from this, so it may be a read error. The V and J genes are TRBV10-3 and TRBJ1-1; possible D gene TRBD1, 5 bases. Germline CDR1 is ENHRY and CDR2 is SYGVKD. Trimming shortened V by 5 bases and J by 0 bases, and 13 bases separated the two germline ends. The CDR3 consists of 15 residues. The CDR3 here is CAISSRQKMNTEAFF. The CDR3 DNA reads TGTGCCATCAGTTCAAGACAGAAGATGAACACTGAAGCTTTCTTT.

The chain links TRBV11-1 to TRBJ2-7; D is unclear. The J call may not be correct, given that the DNA end is closer to TRBJ2-1. The CDR3 sequence is 12 residues long. The germline V gene has CDR1 SGHAT and CDR2 FQDESV (reference sequence). The CDR3 DNA reads TGTGCATTAGCTCTAGGTGGTAATGAGCAGTTCTTC. This encodes CALALGGNEQFF.

The chain recombines TRBV4-2 with TRBJ2-5; weak D call: TRBD1 (5 bases). The CDR3 has 17 amino acids. Trimming took 9 bases from V and 1 from J, leaving 24 bases between them. The germline V gene has CDR1 LGHNA and CDR2 YNFKEQ. DNA for the CDR3: TGTGCCAGTAAAACCCTACCTGGCCAGGGCATCCAAGAGACCCAGTACTTC. Translated, it gives CASKTLPGQGIQETQYF.

A note on this clonotype: This could be a read error, since a much larger clone is one nucleotide away. This chain connects TRBV10-3 to TRBJ2-7; 8 bases fit TRBD1. CDR3 length: 11 residues. Trimming at V came to 11 bases and at J to 3 bases, leaving 3 bases not matched to a gene. Germline lookup yields CDR1 ENHRY and CDR2 SYGVKD. CDR3 nucleotide sequence: TGTGCCGCGACAGGGGACTACGAGCAGTACTTC. Translating gives CAATGDYEQYF.

This chain uses TRBV7-6 with TRBJ1-2; D remains ambiguous. The CDR3 length is 12 residues. Germline CDR1 and CDR2: SGHVS and FNYEAQ. Trimming took off 3 bases at V and 6 bases at J, with 8 bases between the two ends. The CDR3 region is CASSLTSNGYTF. CDR3 coding DNA: TGTGCCAGCAGCTTGACTAGCAATGGCTACACCTTC.

This clonotype was counted ten times or more. The chain is built from TRBV24-1 and TRBJ1-2; D unclear. Trimming shortened V by 0 bases and J by 6 bases, and 10 bases separated the two germline ends. Germline CDR1 reads KGHDR; CDR2 reads SFDVKD. The CDR3 is made up of 14 amino acids. The CDR3 nucleotides read TGTGCCACCAGTGATTTGTTGGGTGATCATGGCTACACCTTC. This gives the protein CATSDLLGDHGYTF.

The rearrangement uses TRBV7-6 and TRBJ2-7; D uncertain. The length of the CDR3 is 16 residues. Germline CDR1 reads SGHVS; CDR2 reads FNYEAQ. V was pared by 3 bases and J by 0 bases, with 15 bases between. The chain's CDR3 is CASSLALLNNSYEQYF. CDR3 sequence (DNA): TGTGCCAGCAGCTTGGCCCTGCTCAACAACTCCTACGAGCAGTACTTC.

This clonotype was detected ten times or more. The J gene is TRBJ1-1, the V gene TRBV7-2, with 10 bases fitting TRBD1. Trimming took 4 bases from V and 4 from J; bases not matched to a gene: 0. The V gene's germline CDR1 is SGHTA and CDR2 FQGNSA. The CDR3 is 13 residues long. The CDR3 coding sequence is TGTGCCAGCAGCTGGACAGGGGGCACTGAAGCTTTCTTT. Translating it yields CASSWTGGTEAFF.

This clonotype was counted many times. The chain joins TRBV15 to TRBJ1-4; 8 bases fit TRBD1. V lost 6 bases, J lost 7 bases, and 7 bases stayed unmatched. CDR1 and CDR2 from the germline V gene are LNHNV and YYDKDF (reference sequence). This CDR3 is 14 amino acids long. This CDR3 reads CATRGQGAIEKLFF. CDR3 nucleotides: TGTGCCACCAGAGGTCAGGGGGCGATTGAAAAACTGTTTTTT.

The J gene is TRBJ1-5, the V gene TRBV20-1, with D tentatively TRBD1 (5 bases). V gave up 4 bases and J gave up 3 bases, with 13 bases separating them. CDR3 size: 14 residues. The germline V gene has CDR1 DFQATT and CDR2 SNEGSKA (reference sequence). The CDR3: CSANFGDPNQPQHF. The DNA for the CDR3 is TGCAGTGCTAACTTTGGGGACCCCAATCAGCCCCAGCATTTT.

Concerning this clonotype: Germline and junction disagree at one end, which may indicate a read error. This rearrangement joins TRBV9 to TRBJ1-2; unclear D gene. CDR1 is SGDLS, CDR2 YYNGEE, per germline. CDR3 size: 12 residues. The CDR3 DNA reads TGTGCCACCACGCAGTGGGGTCATGGCCACACCTTC. Its protein is CATTQWGHGHTF.

This chain connects TRBV29-1 to TRBJ2-7, with D hard to call. Per germline, CDR1 SQVTM and CDR2 ANQGSEA. V was clipped by 4 bases and J by 3 bases, with 10 bases between them. This CDR3 region has 12 residues. The CDR3 region is CSVVAGDYEQYF. The CDR3 nucleotides read TGCAGCGTTGTGGCAGGCGACTACGAGCAGTACTTC.

This clonotype was detected ten times or more. The gene calls are TRBV14 and TRBJ2-7, with D possibly matching TRBD2 (6 bases). The germline V gene has CDR1 SGHDN and CDR2 FVKESK. This CDR3 has 13 residues. Trimming cost V 3 bases and J 6 bases, with 12 bases left between them. The CDR3 bases are TGTGCCAGCAGCCAGGGAGGCGTGTCCGAGCAGTACTTC. Encoded protein: CASSQGGVSEQYF.

This clonotype was detected a few times. CDR3 coding DNA: TGTGCCAGCAGTGAAGCCACGGGGACCAATTCACCCCTCCACTTT. Translated, it gives CASSEATGTNSPLHF. J is TRBJ1-6 and V is TRBV6-1; weak D call: TRBD1 (5 bases). The CDR3 is made up of 15 amino acids. V lost 0 bases to trimming and J lost 7 bases, with 10 bases between them. Germline CDR1 and CDR2: MNHNS and SASEGT.

The CDR3 nucleotides read TGTGCCAGCAGTGAGATAGGAAGGACAACCCATGGCTACACCTTC. This translates into CASSEIGRTTHGYTF. The chain couples TRBV6-1 to TRBJ1-2, with a possible D match to TRBD1 (5 bases). Trimming left V 3 bases short and J 6 bases short, with 17 bases between. Per the germline V gene, CDR1 is MNHNS and CDR2 is SASEGT. The CDR3 extends over 15 amino acids.

This clonotype has ten or more counts. The V gene is TRBV9, the J gene TRBJ1-5; no definite D call. Germline V gene lookup returns CDR1 SGDLS and CDR2 YYNGEE. The CDR3 loop spans 14 amino acids. V gave up 0 bases and J gave up 2 bases, with 6 bases separating them. CDR3 residues: CASSVGGGNQPQHF. The CDR3 DNA reads TGTGCCAGCAGCGTAGGTGGCGGCAATCAGCCCCAGCATTTT. The whole variable domain, remainder taken from reference TRBV9 and TRBJ1-5, is DSGVTQTPKHLITATGQRVTLRCSPRSGDLSVYWYQQSLDQGLQFLIQYYNGEERAKGNILERFSAQQFPDLHSELNLSSLELGDSALYFCASSVGGGNQPQHFGDGTRLSIL.

The sample holds a few counts of this clonotype. The chain carries TRBV7-9 and TRBJ1-4; D is perhaps TRBD1 (6 bases). The CDR3 has 13 amino acids. CDR1 SEHNR and CDR2 FQNEAQ come from the germline V gene (reference sequence). V gave up 5 bases and J gave up 8 bases, with 12 bases separating them. The DNA for the CDR3 is TGTGCCAGCAGCCAAGGGGGTCCAGAAAAACTGTTTTTT. Its protein product is CASSQGGPEKLFF.